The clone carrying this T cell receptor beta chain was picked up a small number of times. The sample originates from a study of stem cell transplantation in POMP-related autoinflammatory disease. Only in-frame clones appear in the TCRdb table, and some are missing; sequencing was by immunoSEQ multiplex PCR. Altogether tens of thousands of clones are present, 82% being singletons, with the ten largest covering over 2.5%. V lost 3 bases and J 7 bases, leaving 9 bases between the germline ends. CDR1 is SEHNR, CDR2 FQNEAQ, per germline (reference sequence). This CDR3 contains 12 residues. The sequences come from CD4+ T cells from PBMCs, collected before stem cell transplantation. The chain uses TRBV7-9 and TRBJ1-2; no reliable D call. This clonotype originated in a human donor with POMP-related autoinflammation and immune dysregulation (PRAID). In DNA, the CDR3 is TGTGCCAGCAGCTTCCCCGCGGGTGGCTACACCTTC. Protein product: CASSFPAGGYTF.